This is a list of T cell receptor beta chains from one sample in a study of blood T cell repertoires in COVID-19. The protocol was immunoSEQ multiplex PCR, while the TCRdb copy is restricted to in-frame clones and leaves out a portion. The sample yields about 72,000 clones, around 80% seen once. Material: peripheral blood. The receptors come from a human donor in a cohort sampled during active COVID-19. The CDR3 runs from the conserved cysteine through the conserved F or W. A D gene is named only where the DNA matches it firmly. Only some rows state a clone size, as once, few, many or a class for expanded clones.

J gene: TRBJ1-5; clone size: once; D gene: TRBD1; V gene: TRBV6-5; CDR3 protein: CASSWDRDSNQPQHF; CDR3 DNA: TGTGCCAGCAGTTGGGACAGAGATAGCAATCAGCCCCAGCATTTT
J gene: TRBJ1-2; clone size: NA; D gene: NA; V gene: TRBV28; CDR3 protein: CASIAWGREGGYTF; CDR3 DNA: TGTGCCAGCATCGCCTGGGGGAGGGAAGGTGGCTACACCTTC
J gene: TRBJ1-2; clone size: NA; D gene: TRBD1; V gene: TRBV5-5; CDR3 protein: CASSLDGGGNYGYTF; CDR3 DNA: TGTGCCAGCAGCTTGGATGGAGGGGGCAACTATGGCTACACCTTC
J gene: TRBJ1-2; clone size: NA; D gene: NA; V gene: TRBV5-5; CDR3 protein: CASSLDGDPYGYTF; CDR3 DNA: TGTGCCAGCAGCTTGGACGGAGACCCATATGGCTACACCTTC
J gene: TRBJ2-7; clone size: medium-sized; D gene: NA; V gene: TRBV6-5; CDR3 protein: CASSYQGFEQYF; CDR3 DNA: TGTGCCAGCAGTTACCAGGGTTTCGAGCAGTACTTC
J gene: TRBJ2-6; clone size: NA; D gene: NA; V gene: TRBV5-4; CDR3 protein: CATSGRLGSGANVLTF; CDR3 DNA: TGTGCCACCTCAGGGCGGCTGGGCTCTGGGGCCAACGTCCTGACTTTC
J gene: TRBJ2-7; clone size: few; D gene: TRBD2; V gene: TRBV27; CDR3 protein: CASSFSSGSYEQYF; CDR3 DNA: TGTGCCAGCAGTTTCTCTAGCGGGTCCTACGAGCAGTACTTC
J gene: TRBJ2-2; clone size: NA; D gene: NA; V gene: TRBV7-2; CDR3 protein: CASTKPGKGELFF; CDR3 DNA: TGTGCCAGCACAAAGCCGGGAAAGGGGGAGCTGTTTTTT
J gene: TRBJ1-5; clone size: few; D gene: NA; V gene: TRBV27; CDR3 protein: CASSFGGQPQHF; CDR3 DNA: TGTGCCAGCAGTTTTGGCGGGCAGCCCCAGCATTTT
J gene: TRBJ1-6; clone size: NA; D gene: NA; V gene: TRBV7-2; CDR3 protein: CASSLIQGKNSPLHF; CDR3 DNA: TGTGCCAGCAGCTTAATCCAGGGGAAGAATTCACCCCTCCACTTT
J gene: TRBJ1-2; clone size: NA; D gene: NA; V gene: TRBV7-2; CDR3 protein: CASSPGGSYYGYTF; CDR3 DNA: TGTGCCAGCAGCCCCGGGGGGTCGTACTATGGCTACACCTTC
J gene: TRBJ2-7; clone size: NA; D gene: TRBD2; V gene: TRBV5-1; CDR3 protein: CASSLRLAGGNEQYF; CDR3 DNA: TGCGCCAGCAGCTTAAGACTAGCGGGGGGGAACGAGCAGTACTTC
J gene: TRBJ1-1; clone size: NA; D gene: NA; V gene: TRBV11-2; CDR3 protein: CASSLSYGRGGTEAFF; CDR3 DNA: TGTGCCAGCAGCTTATCATACGGACGAGGAGGAACTGAAGCTTTCTTT
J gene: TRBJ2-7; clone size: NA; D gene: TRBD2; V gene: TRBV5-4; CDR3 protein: CASSSPTSGGPYEQYF; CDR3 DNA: TGTGCCAGCAGCTCACCGACTAGCGGGGGACCCTACGAGCAGTACTTC
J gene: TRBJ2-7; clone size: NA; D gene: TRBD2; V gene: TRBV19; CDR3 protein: CASSSSGGAAYEQYF; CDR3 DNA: TGTGCCAGTAGTAGTAGCGGGGGGGCAGCCTACGAGCAGTACTTC
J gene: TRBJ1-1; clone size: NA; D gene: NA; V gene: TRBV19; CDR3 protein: CASRLGGVSAAFF; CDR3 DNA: TGTGCCAGTCGTCTCGGGGGGGTCTCCGCAGCTTTCTTT
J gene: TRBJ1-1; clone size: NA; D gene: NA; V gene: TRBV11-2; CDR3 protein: CASSGPGTTDAFF; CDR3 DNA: TGTGCCAGCAGCGGCCCCGGGACAACCGATGCTTTCTTT
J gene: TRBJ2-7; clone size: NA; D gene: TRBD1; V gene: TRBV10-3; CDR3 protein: CANRQGGDEQYF; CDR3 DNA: TGTGCCAACAGACAGGGTGGTGACGAGCAGTACTTC
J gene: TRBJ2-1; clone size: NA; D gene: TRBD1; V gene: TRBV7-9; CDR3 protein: CASSLRGQGAHEQFF; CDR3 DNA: TGTGCCAGCAGCCTCCGGGGACAGGGGGCGCATGAGCAGTTCTTC
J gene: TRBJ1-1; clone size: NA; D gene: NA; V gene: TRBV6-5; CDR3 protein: CASSYSGRINTEAFF; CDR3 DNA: TGTGCCAGCAGTTACTCTGGCAGGATAAACACTGAAGCTTTCTTT
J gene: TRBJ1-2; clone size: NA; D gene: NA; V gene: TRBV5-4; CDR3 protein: CASSNKTGSFNYGYTF; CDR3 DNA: TGTGCCAGCAGCAATAAAACAGGCTCGTTTAACTATGGCTACACCTTC
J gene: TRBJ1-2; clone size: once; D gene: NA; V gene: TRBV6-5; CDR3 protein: CASTSSGNNYGYTF; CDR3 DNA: TGTGCCAGCACCTCATCAGGGAACAACTATGGCTACACCTTC
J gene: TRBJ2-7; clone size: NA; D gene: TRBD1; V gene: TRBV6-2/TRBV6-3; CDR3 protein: CASSYRGSGTGRSSEQYF; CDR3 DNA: TGTGCCAGCAGTTACCGAGGATCCGGGACAGGGAGGAGTTCCGAGCAGTACTTC
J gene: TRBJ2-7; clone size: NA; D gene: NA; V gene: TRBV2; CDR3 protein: CASSEARSNSYEQYF; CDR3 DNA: TGTGCCAGCAGTGAAGCTCGGTCCAACTCCTACGAGCAGTACTTC
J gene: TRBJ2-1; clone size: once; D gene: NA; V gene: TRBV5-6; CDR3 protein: CASSLVASTYNEQFF; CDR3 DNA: TGTGCCAGCAGCTTGGTGGCTTCGACCTACAATGAGCAGTTCTTC
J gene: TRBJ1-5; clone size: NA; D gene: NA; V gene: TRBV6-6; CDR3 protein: CASSPSGNQPQHF; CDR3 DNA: TGTGCCAGCAGTCCCTCGGGAAATCAGCCCCAGCATTTT
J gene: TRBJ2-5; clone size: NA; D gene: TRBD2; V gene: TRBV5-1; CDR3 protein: CASSTGTSGGEETQYF; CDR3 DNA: TGCGCCAGCAGCACCGGGACTAGCGGGGGGGAAGAGACCCAGTACTTC
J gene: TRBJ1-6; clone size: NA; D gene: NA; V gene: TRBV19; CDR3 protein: CASSSPASSYNSPLHF; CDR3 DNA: TGTGCCAGTAGTTCACCGGCTAGCTCCTATAATTCACCCCTCCACTTT
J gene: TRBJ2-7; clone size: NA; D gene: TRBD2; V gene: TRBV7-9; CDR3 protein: CASSVASGYEQYF; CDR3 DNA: TGTGCCAGCAGCGTTGCTAGCGGCTACGAGCAGTACTTC
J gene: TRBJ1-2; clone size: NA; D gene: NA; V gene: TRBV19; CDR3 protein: CASSGSPRGGYTF; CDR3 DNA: TGTGCCAGTAGTGGGTCACCAAGGGGTGGCTACACCTTC
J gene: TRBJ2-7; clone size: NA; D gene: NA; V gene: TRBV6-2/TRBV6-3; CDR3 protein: CASSYLNNRENYEQYF; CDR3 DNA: TGTGCCAGCAGTTACCTGAATAACAGGGAGAACTACGAGCAGTACTTC